The 18 T cell receptor beta chains listed next were all sequenced from one sample in a study of blood T cell repertoires in COVID-19. TCRdb's copy holds only in-frame clones and misses some; the assay was immunoSEQ multiplex PCR. Among about 260,000 clones listed, approximately 89% were seen once. The sequencing input was peripheral blood. The source is a man aged 35-49 years with active or convalescent COVID-19.

The J gene is TRBJ1-6, the V gene TRBV18; 8 nucleotides align to TRBD1. J was trimmed by 9 bases and V by 3 bases; bases with no gene match: 4. The CDR3 has 14 amino acids. From germline, CDR1 is KGHSH and CDR2 LQKENI. This chain's CDR3 is CASSPGTGTSPLHF. CDR3 in DNA: TGTGCCAGCTCACCCGGGACAGGCACTTCACCCCTCCACTTT. Complete variable domain (other parts from reference TRBV18 and TRBJ1-6): NAGVMQNPRHLVRRRGQEARLRCSPMKGHSHVYWYRQLPEEGLKFMVYLQKENIIDESGMPKERFSAEFPKEGPSILRIQQVVRGDSAAYFCASSPGTGTSPLHFGNGTRLTVT.

This clone was counted a single time. This sequence joins TRBV9 and TRBJ1-2; 9 bases align to TRBD1. There are 15 residues in the CDR3. Germline V gene sequence: CDR1 SGDLS, CDR2 YYNGEE. V was clipped by 4 bases and J by 4 bases; unmatched bases: 8. In DNA, the CDR3 is TGTGCCAGCAGCCCTCCAGGGACAGGGCTCTATGGCTACACCTTC. Amino acids: CASSPPGTGLYGYTF.

The chain couples TRBV5-1 to TRBJ1-2, with D perhaps TRBD1 (5 bases). From germline, CDR1 is SGHRS and CDR2 YFSETQ. Trimming took off 0 bases at V and 2 bases at J, with 8 bases between the two ends. The CDR3 consists of 14 residues. The DNA for the CDR3 is TGCGCCAGCAGCTTGGGACAGAGAAACTATGGCTACACCTTC. Its protein product is CASSLGQRNYGYTF.

The chain combines TRBV5-1 with TRBJ2-5; possibly TRBD2 for D (5 bases). The CDR3 runs 14 residues. V was shortened by 0 bases and J by 4 bases, with 10 bases between the two germline ends. The V gene's germline CDR1 is SGHRS and CDR2 YFSETQ. CDR3 loop: CASSLERVGETQYF. DNA of the CDR3: TGCGCCAGCAGCTTGGAGAGGGTGGGAGAGACCCAGTACTTC.

This chain connects TRBV10-3 to TRBJ1-2, with D perhaps TRBD1 (6 bases). V was trimmed by 6 bases and J by 8 bases, leaving 13 bases between them. This CDR3 is built from 12 residues. Germline V gene lookup returns CDR1 ENHRY and CDR2 SYGVKD. The CDR3 spells CAIRGAFLGYTF. CDR3 nucleotide sequence: TGTGCCATCAGGGGGGCATTCTTGGGCTACACCTTC.

The CDR3 region is CASSHGVSSGEQYF. The CDR3 DNA sequence: TGTGCCAGCAGCCACGGGGTTTCTAGTGGCGAGCAGTACTTC. The chain is built from TRBV14 and TRBJ2-7; maybe TRBD2 (5 bases). Trimming pared 3 bases from V and 6 bases from J, leaving 15 bases between. The CDR3 has 14 amino acids. Germline CDR1 is SGHDN and CDR2 is FVKESK. Looking up the rest from reference TRBV14 and TRBJ2-7 gives the full variable domain: EAGVTQFPSHSVIEKGQTVTLRCDPISGHDNLYWYRRVMGKEIKFLLHFVKESKQDESGMPNNRFLAERTGGTYSTLKVQPAELEDSGVYFCASSHGVSSGEQYFGPGTRLTVT.

This chain links TRBV2 with TRBJ1-5; weak D call: TRBD1 (6 bases). Germline V gives CDR1 SNHLY, CDR2 FYNNEI. Trimming pared 5 bases from V and 2 bases from J, leaving 10 bases between. The CDR3 runs 14 residues. The CDR3 protein is CASSQGWGNQPQHF. The CDR3 DNA reads TGTGCCAGCAGTCAGGGGTGGGGCAATCAGCCCCAGCATTTT.

This clone was seen more than once but under ten times. The V and J genes are TRBV4-1 and TRBJ1-5; D is possibly TRBD1 (6 bases). Germline CDR1 is MGHRA and CDR2 is YSYEKL. Between the trimmed V and J ends, which lost 0 bases and 1 base, there was a span of 13 bases. This CDR3 is 17 amino acids long. CDR3 in amino acids: CASSQEFRGNSNQPQHF. The CDR3 coding sequence is TGCGCCAGCAGCCAAGAATTCAGGGGAAACAGCAATCAGCCCCAGCATTTT.

This clone occurred a few times. The V call is TRBV2, the J call TRBJ1-6, with a possible D match to TRBD1 (6 bases). The CDR3 is 18 amino acids. From germline, CDR1 is SNHLY and CDR2 FYNNEI. V was shortened by 6 bases and J by 8 bases, with 26 bases between the two germline ends. Written as DNA, the CDR3 is TGTGCCAGCAGCCCCACCTGGCCGACAGGAGGTTTATATTCACCCCTCCACTTT. Translating gives CASSPTWPTGGLYSPLHF. The entire variable domain, with the rest obtained from reference TRBV2 and TRBJ1-6, is as follows: EPEVTQTPSHQVTQMGQEVILRCVPISNHLYFYWYRQILGQKVEFLVSFYNNEISEKSEIFDDQFSVERPDGSNFTLKIRSTKLEDSAMYFCASSPTWPTGGLYSPLHFGNGTRLTVT.

This chain connects TRBV28 to TRBJ1-2; D not resolved. The CDR3 extends over 14 amino acids. Germline-derived CDR1 and CDR2 are MDHEN and SYDVKM. V was cut by 1 base and J by 2 bases, with 8 bases left in between. DNA of the CDR3: TGTGCCAGCAGTTTATTGGGCGAAAACTATGGCTACACCTTC. Encoded protein: CASSLLGENYGYTF.

The V call is TRBV14, the J call TRBJ2-1, with 13 positions matching TRBD2. Trimming cost V 0 bases and J 7 bases; bases outside gene matches: 12. The germline V gene has CDR1 SGHDN and CDR2 FVKESK. The CDR3 spans 19 residues. The CDR3 DNA reads TGTGCCAGCAGCCAAGATGAGACTAGCGGGGGGTTGGTAGAGAATGAGCAGTTCTTC. Its protein product is CASSQDETSGGLVENEQFF.

V and J are TRBV5-1 and TRBJ2-1; possibly TRBD2 for D (5 bases). The CDR3 has 12 amino acids. Germline V gives CDR1 SGHRS, CDR2 YFSETQ. V gave up 7 bases and J gave up 3 bases, with 8 bases separating them. This CDR3 is CASQTSYNEQFF. The CDR3 region has the DNA TGCGCCAGCCAAACTAGCTACAATGAGCAGTTCTTC.

The chain couples TRBV27 to TRBJ1-1; 9 nucleotides match TRBD1. The germline CDR1 and CDR2 sequences are MNHEY and SMNVEV (reference sequence). V lost 7 bases to trimming and J lost 10 bases; unmatched junction nucleotides: 13. The CDR3 consists of 14 residues. The CDR3 here is CASKLLQGAEGAFF. The CDR3 nucleotides are TGTGCCAGCAAGTTACTACAGGGGGCAGAAGGAGCTTTCTTT.

The chain has TRBV30 and TRBJ1-2, with 9 bases that match TRBD1. Germline CDR1 reads GTSNPN; CDR2 reads SVGIG (reference sequence). Unmatched junction bases numbered 5, after V lost 3 bases and J lost 6 bases. The CDR3 is 13 amino acids. The CDR3 nucleotides read TGTGCCTGGAGCCCCGGGACAGGGCATGGCTACACCTTC. This translates into CAWSPGTGHGYTF.

The rearrangement joins TRBV25-1 to TRBJ2-1; no clear D. The V and J ends lost 0 bases and 6 bases respectively, with 6 bases between them. From germline, CDR1 is MGHDK and CDR2 SYGVNS. This CDR3 is built from 13 residues. The CDR3: CASSEYSINEQFF. The CDR3 DNA is TGTGCCAGCAGTGAATATAGTATCAATGAGCAGTTCTTC.

The chain uses TRBV3-1 (or the pseudogene TRBV3-2) and TRBJ1-3; maybe TRBD1 (5 bases). The CDR3 consists of 14 residues. The V gene lost 1 base and the J gene lost 2 bases, with 6 bases spanning the gap. Germline V gene data show CDR1 as LGHDT and CDR2 as YNNKEL (reference sequence). The CDR3 spells CASSQVGAGNTIYF. CDR3 nucleotide sequence: TGTGCCAGCAGCCAAGTAGGGGCTGGAAACACCATATATTTT.

The chain combines TRBV25-1 with TRBJ2-7; tentative D call: TRBD2 (5 bases). V lost 6 bases and J 5 bases, leaving 14 bases between the germline ends. Germline V gene lookup returns CDR1 MGHDK and CDR2 SYGVNS. CDR3 length: 13 amino acids. CDR3 region: CASRLDIWDEQYF. The CDR3 nucleotides are TGTGCCAGCAGACTAGACATCTGGGACGAGCAGTACTTC.

The chain joins TRBV28 to TRBJ1-1; TRBD1 is a possible D gene (6 bases). In germline, CDR1 is MDHEN, CDR2 SYDVKM. Trimming cost V 5 bases and J 6 bases, with 16 bases left between them. The CDR3 spans 14 residues. DNA of the CDR3: TGTGCCAGCAGTGTAAAAACAGGGCTTCCTGAAGCTTTCTTT. Translation gives CASSVKTGLPEAFF.